Presented here are 12 T cell receptor beta chains from one specimen sequenced in a study of vaccination effects on CD4 cells after COVID-19 (dated by TCRdb to 2022 to 2024). In the ViraFEST assay, PBMC were stimulated with viral peptide pools, and antigen-specific CD4+ T cell clonotypes were then identified by expansion using TCR sequencing. After around 11 days of culture, CD4+ T cells were isolated with the EasySep CD4+ T cell isolation kit. Healthy vaccine recipients had no prior SARS-CoV-2 infection, confirmed by negative nucleocapsid antibodies before and after vaccination. No antigens are known for them. Library preparation used the immunoSEQ multiplex PCR assay. This is the immuneACCESS table as TCRdb keeps it, with only in-frame sequences that have V and J called. A part of the clones is gone; compared with another copy, unresolved V genes explain less than half, and the rest is unexplained. This sample comprises under 55,000 clones, about four fifths of them detected only once. Jointly, the top ten make up approximately 6% of the sample.

The starting material was CD4+ T cells from PBMCs cultured with HCoV-OC43 spike peptides, obtained before COVID-19 vaccination. The label giving this sample's cell subset or site can be read as: HCoV-OC43 spike overlapping peptide pool stimulation. These receptors originate from a human donor who received a COVID-19 vaccine.

The V and J genes are TRBV7-2 and TRBJ1-5; 7 nucleotides agree with TRBD1. Trimming at V came to 4 bases and at J to 0 bases, leaving 9 bases not matched to a gene. CDR1 is SGHTA and CDR2 is FQGNSA in the germline V gene. There are 17 residues in the CDR3. Here the CDR3 DNA reads TGTGCCAGCAGCTCTAGGGGGCAGACCTATAGCAATCAGCCCCAGCATTTT. Protein: CASSSRGQTYSNQPQHF.

The gene calls are TRBV3-1 (or the pseudogene TRBV3-2) and TRBJ1-2; D gene ambiguous. The CDR3 covers 13 residues. The V and J ends lost 4 bases and 2 bases respectively, with 8 bases between them. Germline CDR1 reads LGHDT; CDR2 reads YNNKEL (reference sequence). Written as DNA, the CDR3 is TGTGCCAGCAGCCGAGAAGGAAACTATGGCTACACCTTC. Protein: CASSREGNYGYTF.

This clone was found once. J is TRBJ1-2 and V is TRBV19; D remains ambiguous. The V gene lost 3 bases and the J gene lost 8 bases, with 10 bases spanning the gap. The CDR3 spans 12 residues. Germline assignment: CDR1 LNHDA and CDR2 SQIVND (reference sequence). The CDR3 loop is CASSIGVRGYTF. CDR3 in DNA: TGTGCCAGTAGTATTGGGGTCCGGGGCTACACCTTC.

The chain is built from TRBV10-1 and TRBJ2-3; the D is unclear. This CDR3 has 13 amino acids. With 6 bases removed from V and 2 bases from J, the gap between germline ends came to 9 bases. In germline, CDR1 is WNHNN, CDR2 SYGVQD (reference sequence). CDR3 residues: CASSVDSTDTQYF. The CDR3, as DNA: TGCGCCAGCAGCGTTGACTCCACAGATACGCAGTATTTT.

The V and J genes are TRBV15 and TRBJ2-3, with 12 bases identical to TRBD2. This CDR3 is 17 amino acids long. V shed 5 bases and J 0 bases; nucleotides not matched to a gene: 6. The V gene's germline CDR1 is LNHNV and CDR2 YYDKDF (reference sequence). The CDR3, as DNA: TGTGCCACCAGCCTACTAGCGGGGGGCCATAGCACAGATACGCAGTATTTT. This codes for CATSLLAGGHSTDTQYF.

V usage is TRBV6-9 and J usage is TRBJ2-3, with unresolved D. There are 11 residues in the CDR3. CDR1 and CDR2 (germline): MNHGY, SVAAGI. Trimming cost V 4 bases and J 6 bases, with 5 bases left between them. The CDR3 bases are TGTGCCAGCAGTTTTTTGGATACGCAGTATTTT. Translating gives CASSFLDTQYF.

The rearrangement links TRBV14 to TRBJ1-3, with no clear D. Germline V lookup: CDR1 SGHDN, CDR2 FVKESK. The V end was cut by 1 base, the J end by 4 bases, with 11 bases between. CDR3 length: 15 residues. The DNA of the CDR3 is TGTGCCAGCAGCCAAGGACTCGGTCGAGGAAACACCATATATTTT. As protein: CASSQGLGRGNTIYF.

The V gene is TRBV2, the J gene TRBJ2-3; D is undetermined. Trimming cost V 6 bases and J 2 bases, with 9 bases left between them. The CDR3 runs 13 residues. CDR1 and CDR2 from the germline V gene are SNHLY and FYNNEI. The DNA for the CDR3 is TGTGCCAGCAGCCTAGAACCCACAGATACGCAGTATTTT. Its translation is CASSLEPTDTQYF.

V is TRBV7-2 and J is TRBJ1-3, with unresolved D. Trimming took 3 bases from V and 8 from J, leaving 11 bases between them. There are 13 residues in the CDR3. CDR1 is SGHTA and CDR2 is FQGNSA in the germline V gene. CDR3 residues: CASSLSGGYTIYF. DNA for the CDR3: TGTGCCAGCAGCTTGAGCGGAGGTTACACCATATATTTT.

The chain employs TRBV6-5 and TRBJ2-2; D is unclear. This CDR3 contains 14 residues. The V and J ends lost 2 bases and 1 base respectively, with 5 bases between them. Germline values: CDR1 MNHEY, CDR2 SVGAGI. The CDR3 is CASSYKQNTGELFF. The CDR3 bases are TGTGCCAGCAGTTACAAACAGAACACCGGGGAGCTGTTTTTT.

This chain joins TRBV20-1 and TRBJ1-1; D call uncertain. V was trimmed by 5 bases and J by 8 bases, leaving 12 bases between them. Per the germline V gene, CDR1 is DFQATT and CDR2 is SNEGSKA (reference sequence). CDR3 size: 11 residues. The CDR3 here is CSAPYPGEAFF. DNA for the CDR3: TGCAGTGCTCCATACCCGGGAGAAGCTTTCTTT.

The rearrangement uses TRBV3-1 (or the pseudogene TRBV3-2) and TRBJ1-1; D unresolved. The CDR3 is 14 residues long. The V gene's germline CDR1 is LGHDT and CDR2 YNNKEL (reference sequence). V shed 4 bases and J shed 4 bases, with 13 bases lying between them. Here the CDR3 DNA reads TGTGCCAGCAGCCGAAATGCGGGGTCCACTGAAGCTTTCTTT. Its protein is CASSRNAGSTEAFF.